This is a list of T cell receptor beta chains from one sample in a study of blood T cell repertoires in COVID-19. Measured with immunoSEQ multiplex PCR; TCRdb has only the in-frame clones, and not every one. Of 100,000 to 150,000 clones in the sample, about three quarters were seen once. The sample consisted of peripheral blood. Receptor source: a woman aged 70-85 years with acute or convalescent COVID-19. The CDR3 runs from the conserved cysteine through the conserved F or W. The order of the fields is D gene, J gene, V gene, clone size, CDR3 protein, CDR3 DNA. A D gene is named only where the DNA matches it firmly. A row's size may be missing; if present it is once, few, many or a size class.

>TRBD1|TRBJ1-2|TRBV4-3|NA
CASSQDLSGQGPQGGYTF
TGCGCCAGCAGCCAAGATCTCTCCGGACAGGGTCCTCAGGGTGGCTACACCTTC
>NA|TRBJ2-7|TRBV5-4|NA
CASRGHSSYEQYF
TGTGCCAGCAGGGGACATAGCTCCTACGAGCAGTACTTC
>NA|TRBJ1-2|TRBV5-5|NA
CASSRPDGGLSGYTF
TGTGCCAGCAGCCGCCCAGACGGGGGGTTGAGCGGCTACACCTTC
>TRBD1|TRBJ1-4|TRBV28|few
CASSSGTAATTTNEKLFF
TGTGCCAGCAGTTCCGGGACAGCTGCTACCACAACTAATGAAAAACTGTTTTTT
>NA|TRBJ2-7|TRBV28|NA
CASSPTGWFGYEQYF
TGTGCCAGCAGTCCGACGGGATGGTTCGGATACGAGCAGTACTTC
>NA|TRBJ2-2|TRBV6-5|few
CASKIGDTGELFF
TGTGCCAGCAAGATCGGGGACACCGGGGAGCTGTTTTTT
>NA|TRBJ2-2|TRBV10-2|few
CASSGPGLNTGELFF
TGCGCCAGCAGTGGGCCGGGACTCAACACCGGGGAGCTGTTTTTT
>NA|TRBJ1-4|TRBV7-9|NA
CASSRGTGGTSTNEKLFF
TGTGCCAGCAGCCGTGGGACCGGGGGAACGTCAACTAATGAAAAACTGTTTTTT
>TRBD2|TRBJ2-7|TRBV6-5|NA
CASRPTGGGASEQYF
TGTGCCAGCAGACCCACGGGGGGGGGTGCTAGTGAGCAGTACTTC
>TRBD1|TRBJ1-5|TRBV20-1|few
CSASSTQGVNQPQHF
TGCAGTGCTAGTTCCACTCAGGGGGTCAATCAGCCCCAGCATTTT
>NA|TRBJ1-1|TRBV6-6|few
CASPPPGAYEAFF
TGTGCCAGCCCTCCCCCAGGGGCATATGAAGCTTTCTTT
>TRBD2|TRBJ2-3|TRBV4-1|once
CASSQLLGGGSTDTQYF
TGCGCCAGCAGCCAACTTCTGGGCGGGGGGAGCACAGATACGCAGTATTTT
>NA|TRBJ1-5|TRBV28|NA
CASSFRGQPQHF
TGTGCCAGCAGTTTCCGGGGTCAGCCCCAGCATTTT
>NA|TRBJ2-1|TRBV6-4|NA
CASSDSIAWPYNEQFF
TGTGCCAGCAGTGACTCGATCGCTTGGCCCTACAATGAGCAGTTCTTC
>TRBD2|TRBJ2-7|TRBV5-6|NA
CASSLWQGGYEQYF
TGTGCCAGCAGCTTGTGGCAGGGAGGGTACGAGCAGTACTTC
>TRBD2|TRBJ2-2|TRBV6-6|few
CASSPALAGFANTGELFF
TGTGCCAGCAGTCCGGCACTAGCGGGATTCGCGAACACCGGGGAGCTGTTTTTT
>NA|TRBJ2-5|TRBV5-1|few
CASSVQGGVRETQYF
TGCGCCAGCAGCGTACAGGGAGGGGTCAGAGAGACCCAGTACTTC
>NA|TRBJ2-2|TRBV5-5|NA
CASRGLNTGELFF
TGTGCCAGCAGGGGCCTGAACACCGGGGAGCTGTTTTTT
>TRBD2|TRBJ2-3|TRBV12-5|NA
CASAFSSGGRDTQYF
TGTGCTAGCGCGTTTAGTTCCGGGGGGAGAGATACGCAGTATTTT
>NA|TRBJ1-3|TRBV6-2/TRBV6-3|NA
CASSSTVSSNTIYF
TGTGCCAGCAGTTCAACAGTTTCTTCAAACACCATATATTTT
>NA|TRBJ2-3|TRBV9|NA
CASSAGRGGTDTQYF
TGTGCCAGCAGCGCAGGGAGGGGGGGCACAGATACGCAGTATTTT
>NA|TRBJ2-3|TRBV11-2|NA
CASSSRVADTQYF
TGTGCCAGCAGCTCCAGGGTGGCAGATACGCAGTATTTT
>TRBD1|TRBJ1-5|TRBV18|NA
CASSSGQSQGVDQPQHF
TGTGCCAGCTCATCGGGACAGTCACAAGGGGTCGATCAGCCCCAGCATTTT
>TRBD1|TRBJ2-7|TRBV18|few
CASSQGQAAYEQYF
TGTGCCAGCTCACAAGGACAGGCGGCCTACGAGCAGTACTTC
>TRBD1|TRBJ1-1|TRBV27|NA
CASSLGQGVITEAFF
TGTGCCAGCAGTTTAGGGCAGGGGGTAATTACTGAAGCTTTCTTT
>NA|TRBJ1-3|TRBV6-6|NA
CASGTRGAIYF
TGTGCCAGCGGGACCAGGGGCGCCATATATTTT
>NA|TRBJ2-1|TRBV5-1|NA
CASSLVASSYNEQFF
TGCGCCAGCAGCTTGGTTGCGAGCTCCTACAATGAGCAGTTCTTC
>NA|TRBJ2-7|TRBV7-9|NA
CASTPLFLAGDEQYF
TGTGCCAGCACCCCCCTCTTCCTAGCCGGGGACGAGCAGTACTTC
>NA|TRBJ2-6|TRBV2|once
CASRIPSPGQPANVLTF
TGTGCCAGCAGAATCCCTTCTCCGGGACAACCGGCCAACGTCCTGACTTTC